This TCR beta chain was observed in a study of human T cells and chemical hapten exposure. Time point indicated: patch test 2, 6 weeks after DPC sensitization. Described treatment: therapeutic diphenylcyclopropenone sensitization with weekly scalp DPC. Via MiXCR, TCRdb re-called the RACE reads, giving one row per CDR3 protein. The top ten hold approximately 1.3% of the sample, which has 110,000 to 150,000 distinct CDR3 sequences, approximately 12% seen once. This clonotype was observed many times. The sample here was whole blood, taken in connection with sensitization to the hapten diphenylcyclopropenone (DPC). This sequence was found in a woman in her forties or fifties with alopecia areata. Some clones in this sample may be carry-over from other donors' samples.

CDR3 amino acids: CASSHNGGFSVPQHF. The CDR3 region has the DNA TGTGCCAGCTCTCACAATGGGGGGTTTTCGGTGCCCCAGCATTTT. J is TRBJ1-5 and V is TRBV18; possible D gene TRBD1, 5 bases. V was shortened by 6 bases and J by 9 bases, with 21 bases between the two germline ends. The CDR3 length is 15 residues. CDR1 is KGHSH, CDR2 LQKENI, per germline.